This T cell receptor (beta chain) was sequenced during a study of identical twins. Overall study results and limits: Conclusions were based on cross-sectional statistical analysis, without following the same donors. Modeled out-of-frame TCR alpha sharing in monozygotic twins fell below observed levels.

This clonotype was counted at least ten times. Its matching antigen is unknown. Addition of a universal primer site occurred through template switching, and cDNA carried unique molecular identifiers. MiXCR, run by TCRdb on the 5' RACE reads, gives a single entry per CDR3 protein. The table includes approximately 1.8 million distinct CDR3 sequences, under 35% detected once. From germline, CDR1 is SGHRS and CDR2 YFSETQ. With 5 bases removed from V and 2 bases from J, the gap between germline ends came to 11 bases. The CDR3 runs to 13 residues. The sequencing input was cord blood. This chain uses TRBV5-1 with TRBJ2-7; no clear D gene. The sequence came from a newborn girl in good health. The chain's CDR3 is CASRADSTYEQYF. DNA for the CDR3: TGCGCCAGCAGGGCGGATTCAACCTACGAGCAGTACTTC.